This entry describes one TCR beta chain. Its specificity is not known. These data belong to a study of beta chain features in type 1 diabetes. CDR1 and CDR2 from the germline V gene are SGHDT and YYEEEE. The CDR3 is 13 amino acids. V was cut by 1 base and J by 4 bases, with 7 bases left in between. Sequenced material consisted of expressed TCRB transcripts (all of the isolated RNA was reverse transcribed). TCRdb's table, derived via immunoSEQ multiplex PCR, lists solely in-frame clones and lacks some. The sample lists around 140,000 clones; 9% were seen once. Notes on the study in general: Moderate but significant shortening of TCRB CDR3s was recorded in all four CD4+ subsets from Type 1 diabetes patients.

This receptor was taken from a man between 25 and 39 years old with type 1 diabetes. The chain has TRBV5-6 and TRBJ2-3; D is unresolved. Sequenced sample: central memory CD4+ T cells from blood. The CDR3 here is CASSLRSPDTQYF. The CDR3 DNA sequence: TGTGCCAGCAGCTTGCGGTCTCCAGATACGCAGTATTTT.